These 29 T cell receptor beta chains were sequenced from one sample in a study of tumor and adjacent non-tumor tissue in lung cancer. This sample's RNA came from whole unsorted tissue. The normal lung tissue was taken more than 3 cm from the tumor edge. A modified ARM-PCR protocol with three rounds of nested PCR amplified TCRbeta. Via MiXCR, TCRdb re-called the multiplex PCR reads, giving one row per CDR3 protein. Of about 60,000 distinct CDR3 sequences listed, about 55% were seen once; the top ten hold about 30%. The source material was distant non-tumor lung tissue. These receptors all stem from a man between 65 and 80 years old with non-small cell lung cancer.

As DNA, the CDR3 is TGTGCCACCAGTGATTTTAGGAGCTCTGGGGCCAACGTCCTGACTTTC. Amino acids: CATSDFRSSGANVLTF. The rearrangement links TRBV24-1 to TRBJ2-6; D uncertain. V lost 1 base to trimming and J lost 0 bases, with 6 bases between them. The CDR3 has 16 amino acids. Per the germline V gene, CDR1 is KGHDR and CDR2 is SFDVKD.

The CDR3 coding sequence is TGTGCATCTAGGGGGCTTAGCTACGAGCAGTACTTC. Translating it yields CASRGLSYEQYF. The J gene is TRBJ2-7, the V gene TRBV2, with 7 bases aligning to TRBD1. CDR3 length: 12 amino acids. Germline assignment: CDR1 SNHLY and CDR2 FYNNEI.

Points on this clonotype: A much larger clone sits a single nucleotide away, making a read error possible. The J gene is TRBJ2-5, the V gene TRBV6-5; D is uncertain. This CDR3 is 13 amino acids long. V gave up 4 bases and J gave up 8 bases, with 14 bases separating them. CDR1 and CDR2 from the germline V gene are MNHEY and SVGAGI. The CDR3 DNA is TGTGCCAGCAGTTCTCAATTACCCCTAACCCAGTACTTC. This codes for CASSSQLPLTQYF.

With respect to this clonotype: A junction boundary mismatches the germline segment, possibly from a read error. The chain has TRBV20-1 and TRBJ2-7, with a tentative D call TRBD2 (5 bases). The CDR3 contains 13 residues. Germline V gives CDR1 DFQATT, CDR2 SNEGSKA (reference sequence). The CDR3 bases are TGCAGTGCAAGAGTGCCGGGAATGGGCGAGCAGTACTTC. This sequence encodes CSARVPGMGEQYF.

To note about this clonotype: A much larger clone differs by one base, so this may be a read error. The CDR3 DNA is TGTGCCAGCAGGGGGGTAAACACCAGGGAGCTGTTTTTT. Its translation: CASRGVNTRELFF. V usage is TRBV12-3 or TRBV12-4 and J usage is TRBJ2-2; D assignment may be TRBD1 or TRBD2 (5 bases each). This CDR3 has 13 residues.

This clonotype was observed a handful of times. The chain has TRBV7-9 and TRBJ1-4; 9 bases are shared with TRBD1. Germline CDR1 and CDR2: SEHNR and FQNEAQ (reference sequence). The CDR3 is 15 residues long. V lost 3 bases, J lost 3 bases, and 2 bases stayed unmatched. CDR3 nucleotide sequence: TGTGCCAGCAGCTTGGGACAGGGACCTAATGAAAAACTGTTTTTT. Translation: CASSLGQGPNEKLFF. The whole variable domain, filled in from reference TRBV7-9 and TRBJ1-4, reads DTGVSQNPRHKITKRGQNVTFRCDPISEHNRLYWYRQTLGQGPEFLTYFQNEAQLEKSRLLSDRFSAERPKGSFSTLEIQRTEQGDSAMYLCASSLGQGPNEKLFFGSGTQLSVL.

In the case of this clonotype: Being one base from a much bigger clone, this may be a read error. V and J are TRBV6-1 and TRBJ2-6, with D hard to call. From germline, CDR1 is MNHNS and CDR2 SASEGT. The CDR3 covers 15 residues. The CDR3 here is CARSAAGGGANVLTF. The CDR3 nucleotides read TGTGCCAGGAGTGCGGCAGGCGGAGGGGCCAACGTCCTGACTTTC.

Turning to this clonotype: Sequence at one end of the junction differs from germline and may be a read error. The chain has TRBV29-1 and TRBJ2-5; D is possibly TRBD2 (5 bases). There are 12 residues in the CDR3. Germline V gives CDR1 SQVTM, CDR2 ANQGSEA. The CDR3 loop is CSVESAAETQYF. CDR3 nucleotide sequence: TGCAGCGTTGAATCAGCGGCGGAGACCCAGTATTTC.

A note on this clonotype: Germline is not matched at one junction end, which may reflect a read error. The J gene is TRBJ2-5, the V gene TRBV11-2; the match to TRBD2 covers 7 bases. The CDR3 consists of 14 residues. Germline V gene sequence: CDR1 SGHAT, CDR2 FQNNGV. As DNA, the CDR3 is TGTGCCAACAGCTCCTGGGAGGGCCAAGAGATCCAGTGCTTC. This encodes CANSSWEGQEIQCF.

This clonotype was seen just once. CDR3 region: CASSSTGGAPSEQYF. The CDR3 DNA is TGTGCCAGCAGCAGTACAGGGGGCGCCCCTTCCGAGCAGTACTTC. The rearrangement uses TRBV7-6 and TRBJ2-7; TRBD1 agrees at 9 bases. The CDR3 extends over 15 amino acids. Germline V CDR1 and CDR2: SGHVS, FNYEAQ. The V gene end was trimmed by 5 bases and the J gene end by 6 bases; junction bases not matched to a gene: 11.

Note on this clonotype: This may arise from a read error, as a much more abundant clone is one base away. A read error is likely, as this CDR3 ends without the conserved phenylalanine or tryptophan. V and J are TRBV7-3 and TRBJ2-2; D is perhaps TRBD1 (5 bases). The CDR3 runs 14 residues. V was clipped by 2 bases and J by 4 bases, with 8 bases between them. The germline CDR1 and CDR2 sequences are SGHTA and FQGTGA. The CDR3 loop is CASSLDRSTGELFL. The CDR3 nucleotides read TGTGCCAGCAGCTTAGACAGATCCACCGGGGAGCTGTTTCTT.

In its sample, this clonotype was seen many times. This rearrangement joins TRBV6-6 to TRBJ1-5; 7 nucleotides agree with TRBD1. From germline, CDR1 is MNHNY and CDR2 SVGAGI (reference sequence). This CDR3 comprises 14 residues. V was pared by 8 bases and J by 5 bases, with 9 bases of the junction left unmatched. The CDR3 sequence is CASYYQQGYQPQHF. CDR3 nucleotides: TGTGCCAGCTATTACCAACAGGGGTATCAGCCCCAGCATTTT.

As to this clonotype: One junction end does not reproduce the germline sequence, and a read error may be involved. In nucleotides, the CDR3 is TGTGCCAGCAACAAGACCCAAGGGGGGACCGAAGTTTTCTTT. It translates to CASNKTQGGTEVFF. The chain carries TRBV11-2 and TRBJ1-1; D perhaps matches TRBD1 (6 bases). The CDR3 extends over 14 amino acids. The V gene's germline CDR1 is SGHAT and CDR2 FQNNGV.

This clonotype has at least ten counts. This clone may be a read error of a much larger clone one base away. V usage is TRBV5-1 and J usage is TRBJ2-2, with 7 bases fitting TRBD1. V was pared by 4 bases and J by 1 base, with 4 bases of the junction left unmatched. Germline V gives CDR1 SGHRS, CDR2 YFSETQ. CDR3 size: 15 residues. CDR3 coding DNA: TGCGCCAGCAGCACGGGACAGAGGAACACCGGGGAGCTGTTTTTT. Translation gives CASSTGQRNTGELFF.

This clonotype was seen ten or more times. Here the CDR3 DNA reads TGTGCCAGCAGTCACACCTACGAGCAGTACTTC. It codes for CASSHTYEQYF. The genes are TRBV28 and TRBJ2-7; D call uncertain. V was trimmed by 5 bases and J by 2 bases, leaving 4 bases between them. The CDR3 is 11 residues long. Germline V lookup: CDR1 MDHEN, CDR2 SYDVKM.

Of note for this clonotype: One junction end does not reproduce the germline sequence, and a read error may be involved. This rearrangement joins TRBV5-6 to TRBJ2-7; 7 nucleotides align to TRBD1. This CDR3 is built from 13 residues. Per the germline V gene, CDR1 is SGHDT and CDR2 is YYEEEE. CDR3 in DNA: TGTACCAGCAGCCGGGACAGAGACTGCGAGCAGTACTTC. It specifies CTSSRDRDCEQYF.

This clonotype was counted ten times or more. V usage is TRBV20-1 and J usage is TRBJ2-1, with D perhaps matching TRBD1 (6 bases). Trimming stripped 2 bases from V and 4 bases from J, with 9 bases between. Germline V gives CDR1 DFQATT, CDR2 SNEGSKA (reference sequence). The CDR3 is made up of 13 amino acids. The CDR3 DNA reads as TGCAGTGCTAGACGGGACACTTACAATGAGCAGTTCTTC. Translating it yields CSARRDTYNEQFF.

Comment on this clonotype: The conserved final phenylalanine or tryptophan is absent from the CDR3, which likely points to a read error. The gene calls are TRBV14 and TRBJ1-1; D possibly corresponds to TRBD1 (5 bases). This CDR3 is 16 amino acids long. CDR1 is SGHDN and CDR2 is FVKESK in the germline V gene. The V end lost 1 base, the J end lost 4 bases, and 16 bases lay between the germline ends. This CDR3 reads CASSQAAGQGPTEAFS. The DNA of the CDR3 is TGTGCCAGCAGCCAAGCAGCCGGGCAGGGACCCACTGAAGCTTTCTCT.

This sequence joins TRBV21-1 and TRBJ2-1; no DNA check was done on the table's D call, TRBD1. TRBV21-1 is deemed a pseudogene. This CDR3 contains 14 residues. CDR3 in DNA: TGTACCACCGACAACATGGGACGGAACAATGAGCAGTTCTTC. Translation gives CTTDNMGRNNEQFF.

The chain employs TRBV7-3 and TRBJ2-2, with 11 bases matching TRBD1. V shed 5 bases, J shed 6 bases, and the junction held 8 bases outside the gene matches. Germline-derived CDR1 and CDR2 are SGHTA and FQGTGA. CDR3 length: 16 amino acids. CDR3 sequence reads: CASSMVRDRGSGELFF. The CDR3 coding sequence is TGTGCCAGCAGCATGGTCCGGGACAGGGGGTCCGGGGAGCTGTTTTTT.

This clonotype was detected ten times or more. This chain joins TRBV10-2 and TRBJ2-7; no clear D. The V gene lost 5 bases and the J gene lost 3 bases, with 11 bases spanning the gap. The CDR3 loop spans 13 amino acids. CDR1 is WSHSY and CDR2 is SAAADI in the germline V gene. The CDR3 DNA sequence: TGCGCCAGCAGTTCTACCGCAGGCTACGAGCAGTACTTC. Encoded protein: CASSSTAGYEQYF.

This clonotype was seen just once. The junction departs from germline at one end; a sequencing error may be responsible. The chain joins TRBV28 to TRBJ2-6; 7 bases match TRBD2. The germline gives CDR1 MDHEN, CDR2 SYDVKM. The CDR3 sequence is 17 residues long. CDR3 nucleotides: TGTGCCAGCAGTCTCGAGCGGGACCGGTCTGGGGCCAACGCCCTGACTTTC. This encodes CASSLERDRSGANALTF.

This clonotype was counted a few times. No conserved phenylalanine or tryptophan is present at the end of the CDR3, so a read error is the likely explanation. The CDR3 here is CSARDQNRNTEAFL. Here the CDR3 DNA reads TGCAGTGCTAGAGATCAAAACAGGAACACTGAAGCTTTCCTT. The chain couples TRBV20-1 to TRBJ1-1; no clear D. Germline CDR1 reads DFQATT; CDR2 reads SNEGSKA (reference sequence). The CDR3 contains 14 residues. The ends were cut back, 0 bases at V and 1 base at J, with 9 bases in the middle.

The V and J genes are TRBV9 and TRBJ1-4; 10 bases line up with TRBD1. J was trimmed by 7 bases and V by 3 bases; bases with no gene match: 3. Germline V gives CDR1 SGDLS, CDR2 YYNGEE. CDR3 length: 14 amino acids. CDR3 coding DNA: TGTGCCAGCAGCGCCCGGACAGGGGGTGAAAAACTGTTTTTT. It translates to CASSARTGGEKLFF.

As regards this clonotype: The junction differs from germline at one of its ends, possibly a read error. The CDR3 loop reads CASCYKGAGTEAFF. DNA of the CDR3: TGTGCCAGCTGTTACAAGGGGGCGGGCACTGAAGCTTTCTTT. The chain links TRBV6-2 or TRBV6-3 to TRBJ1-1; 7 positions agree with TRBD1. The germline V gene encodes CDR1 MNHEY and CDR2 SVGEGT. This CDR3 has 14 residues.

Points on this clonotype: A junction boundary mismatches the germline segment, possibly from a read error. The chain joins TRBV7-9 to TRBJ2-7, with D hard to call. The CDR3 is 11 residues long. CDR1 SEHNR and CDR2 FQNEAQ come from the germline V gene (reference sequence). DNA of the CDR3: TGTGCCAGCATGTCTACCTACGGGCAGTATTTC. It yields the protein CASMSTYGQYF.

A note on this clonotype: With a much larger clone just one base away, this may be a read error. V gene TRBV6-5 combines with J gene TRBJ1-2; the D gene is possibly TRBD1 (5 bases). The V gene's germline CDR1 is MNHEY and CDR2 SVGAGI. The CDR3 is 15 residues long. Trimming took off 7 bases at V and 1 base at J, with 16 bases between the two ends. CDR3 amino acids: CASNHNGAVNYGYTF. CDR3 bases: TGTGCCAGCAACCACAATGGGGCAGTTAACTATGGCTACACCTTC.

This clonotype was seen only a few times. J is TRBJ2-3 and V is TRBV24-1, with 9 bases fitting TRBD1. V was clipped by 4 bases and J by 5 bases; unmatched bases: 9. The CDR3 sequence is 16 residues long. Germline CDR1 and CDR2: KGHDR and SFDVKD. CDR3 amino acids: CATSDRRGQGRDTQYF. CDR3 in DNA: TGTGCCACCAGTGACCGAAGGGGACAGGGAAGAGATACGCAGTATTTT.

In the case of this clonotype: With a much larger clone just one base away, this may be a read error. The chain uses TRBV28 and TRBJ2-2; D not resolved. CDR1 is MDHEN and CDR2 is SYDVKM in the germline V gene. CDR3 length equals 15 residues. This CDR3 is CASSFGRSNSGELFF. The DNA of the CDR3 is TGTGCCAGCAGTTTCGGCAGATCGAACTCCGGGGAGCTGTTTTTT.